The 6 T cell receptor beta chains below were found in one sample sequenced in a study of cytomegalovirus exposure and HLA in healthy donors. The study ran its PCR with 60 Vbeta and 13 Jbeta primers. Sequenced by immunoSEQ multiplex PCR; TCRdb stores in-frame clones only, minus some. In the table there are 150,000 to 200,000 clones, 80% to 90% of which are singletons. The sequencing input was PBMCs. These receptors were obtained from a woman in her late teens or twenties in good health and CMV-seropositive.

This clone is a singleton in its sample. V gene TRBV7-2 combines with J gene TRBJ1-1; D not certain. The CDR3 extends over 15 amino acids. The germline CDR1 and CDR2 sequences are SGHTA and FQGNSA. V was clipped by 5 bases and J by 7 bases, with 20 bases between them. The CDR3 nucleotides read TGTGCCAGCAGCCCCTCGAGGGCCCCGTTGGGTGAAGCTTTCTTT. It translates to CASSPSRAPLGEAFF.

The rearrangement uses TRBV2 and TRBJ2-2; 9 bases fit TRBD1. The trim removed 8 bases at V and 1 base at J, leaving 5 bases unmatched. This CDR3 spans 15 amino acids. In germline, CDR1 is SNHLY, CDR2 FYNNEI. The CDR3 sequence: CASDGTGLNTGELFF. The CDR3 nucleotides are TGTGCCAGCGATGGGACAGGGTTGAACACCGGGGAGCTGTTTTTT.

J is TRBJ2-5 and V is TRBV2; 7 bases align to TRBD1. Germline V gene data show CDR1 as SNHLY and CDR2 as FYNNEI. V was clipped by 8 bases and J by 4 bases; unmatched bases: 13. The CDR3 contains 15 residues. The CDR3 loop is CASPFDRANGETQYF. The CDR3 DNA follows: TGTGCCAGCCCCTTCGACAGGGCAAATGGAGAGACCCAGTACTTC.

The chain uses TRBV9 and TRBJ2-1; 10 nucleotides align to TRBD2. Per the germline V gene, CDR1 is SGDLS and CDR2 is YYNGEE. With V trimmed by 3 bases and J by 5 bases, 5 bases remained unmatched. The CDR3 has 15 amino acids. This chain's CDR3 is CASSDELAGDNEQFF. The CDR3 region has the DNA TGTGCCAGCAGCGATGAGCTAGCGGGGGACAATGAGCAGTTCTTC. The complete variable domain, with remaining parts taken from reference TRBV9 and TRBJ2-1, reads DSGVTQTPKHLITATGQRVTLRCSPRSGDLSVYWYQQSLDQGLQFLIQYYNGEERAKGNILERFSAQQFPDLHSELNLSSLELGDSALYFCASSDELAGDNEQFFGPGTRLTVL.

The chain combines TRBV30 with TRBJ2-3, with TRBD1 matching 7 bases. The length of the CDR3 is 15 residues. V was pared by 5 bases and J by 3 bases, with 11 bases of the junction left unmatched. The germline V gene encodes CDR1 GTSNPN and CDR2 SVGIG (reference sequence). CDR3 amino acids: CAWGAGGFETDTQYF. CDR3 coding DNA: TGTGCCTGGGGTGCAGGGGGATTTGAGACAGATACGCAGTATTTT. The variable domain in full, with the rest retrieved from reference TRBV30 and TRBJ2-3, is SQTIHQWPATLVQPVGSPLSLECTVEGTSNPNLYWYRQAAGRGLQLLFYSVGIGQISSEVPQNLSASRPQDRQFILSSKKLLLSDSGFYLCAWGAGGFETDTQYFGPGTRLTVL.

The chain is built from TRBV30 and TRBJ1-1, with D hard to call. Trimming removed 1 base at V and 2 bases at J, with 14 bases between. Germline CDR1 GTSNPN, CDR2 SVGIG (reference sequence). The CDR3 is 15 residues long. The CDR3 reads CAWSDPAGANTEAFF. The CDR3 nucleotides read TGTGCCTGGAGTGACCCAGCGGGTGCCAACACTGAAGCTTTCTTT.